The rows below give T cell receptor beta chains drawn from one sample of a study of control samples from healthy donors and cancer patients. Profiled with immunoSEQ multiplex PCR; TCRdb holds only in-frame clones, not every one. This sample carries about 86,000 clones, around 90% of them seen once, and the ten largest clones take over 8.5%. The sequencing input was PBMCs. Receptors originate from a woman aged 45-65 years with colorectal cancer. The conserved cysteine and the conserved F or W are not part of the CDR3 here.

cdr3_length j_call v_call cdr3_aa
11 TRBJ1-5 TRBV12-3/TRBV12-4 ASTRDREQPQH
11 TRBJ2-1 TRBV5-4 ASKPSGAYEQF
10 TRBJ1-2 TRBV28 ASSPRDYGYT
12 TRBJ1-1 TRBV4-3 ASSQRFLGSEAF
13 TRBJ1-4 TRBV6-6 ASSYGGNTGEKLF
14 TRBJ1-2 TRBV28 ASSYPLPGGGYGYT
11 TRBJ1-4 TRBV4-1 ASSLNSNEKLF
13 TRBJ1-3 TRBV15 ATSRDLGSGNTIY
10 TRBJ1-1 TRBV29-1 SVGQPNTEAF
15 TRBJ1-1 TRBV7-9 ASSPILREGGGTEAF
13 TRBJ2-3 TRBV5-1 ASRSGQPSTDTQY
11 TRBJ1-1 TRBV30 AWIPTGARKAF
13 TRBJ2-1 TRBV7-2 ASSLEQGIYNEQF
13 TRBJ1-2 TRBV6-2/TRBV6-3 ASSYRDRPTYGYT
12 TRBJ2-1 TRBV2 ASSEWTSYNEQF
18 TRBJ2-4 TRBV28 ASSLSLAGGTIRAKNIQY
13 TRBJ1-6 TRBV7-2 ASSLDFDYNSPLH
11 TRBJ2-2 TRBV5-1 ASSGDGSGELF
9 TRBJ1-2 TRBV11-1 ASSAGGGYT
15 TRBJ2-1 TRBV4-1 ASSPGYVGAHNNEQF
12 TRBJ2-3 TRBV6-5 ASSSYRIPDTQY
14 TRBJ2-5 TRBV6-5 ASSSKINDGRYTQY
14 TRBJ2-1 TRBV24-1 ATSAVGGRSNFGQF
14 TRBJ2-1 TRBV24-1 ATSDSRLAGPNEQF
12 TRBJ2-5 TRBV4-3 ASSQVGAKETQY
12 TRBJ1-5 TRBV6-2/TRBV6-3 ASSFSDRGQPQH
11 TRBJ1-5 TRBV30 AWSVGGYQPQH
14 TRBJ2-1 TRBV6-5 ASSYSSGQGKNEQF
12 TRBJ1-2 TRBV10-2 ASRPGGGNYGYT
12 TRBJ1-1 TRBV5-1 ASSLDRGNTEAF
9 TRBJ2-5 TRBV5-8 ARKYQETQY
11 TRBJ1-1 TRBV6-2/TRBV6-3 ASSYNRVSEAF
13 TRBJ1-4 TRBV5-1 ASSPSGDLTEKLF
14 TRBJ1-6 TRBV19 ASSRSLGVLGSPLH